This T cell receptor (beta chain) was found in a study of blood T cell repertoires in COVID-19. Study summary: PBMCs, B-cell-depleted T cells, or T cells were the source of the cDNA or gDNA that made up the material.

As handled by the study authors: By means of reference gene primer amplification, nucleated cell counts were estimated. TCRdb's table, derived via immunoSEQ multiplex PCR, lists solely in-frame clones and lacks some. The DNA was the basis for D and trimming; V, J and clone size are from that table. Of 140,000 to 150,000 clones in the sample, around 77% were seen once. The CDR3 is 20 amino acids. Germline CDR1 and CDR2: SGHRS and YFSETQ. Trimming removed 0 bases from V and 6 bases from J; junction bases left unmatched: 18. Sequenced material: peripheral blood. The gene calls are TRBV5-1 and TRBJ2-1; 10 bases agree with TRBD2. This clonotype was obtained from a man aged 45-65 years with active or convalescent COVID-19. The CDR3 spells CASSLGTSLLAGPGSNEQFF. CDR3 nucleotide sequence: TGCGCCAGCAGCTTGGGGACCTCACTACTAGCGGGGCCAGGATCCAATGAGCAGTTCTTC.